These 14 T cell receptor beta chains were all obtained from the same sample, sequenced in a study of blood T cell repertoires in COVID-19. Clones were read by immunoSEQ multiplex PCR, and TCRdb kept only the in-frame ones, dropping some. The sample records 180,000 or so clones, around four fifths being singletons. The sequencing input was PBMCs or T cells enriched from blood (not recorded which). The receptors derive from a woman in her forties or fifties who had recovered from COVID-19.

This rearrangement joins TRBV7-8 to TRBJ2-7, with D tentatively TRBD2 (6 bases). Germline V CDR1 and CDR2: SGHVS, FQNEAQ. The CDR3 totals 19 residues. Trimming took 5 bases from V and 3 from J, leaving 29 bases between them. CDR3 residues: CASSPRRDRPGEALYEQYV. For the CDR3, the DNA is TGTGCCAGCAGCCCAAGACGGGACCGACCCGGGGAGGCTCTCTACGAGCAGTACGTC.

This chain links TRBV7-2 with TRBJ1-5, with TRBD1 as a possible D gene (5 bases). V was cut by 1 base and J by 0 bases, with 16 bases left in between. The CDR3 spans 18 residues. The germline V gene has CDR1 SGHTA and CDR2 FQGNSA. The CDR3 DNA is TGTGCCAGCAGCTTAGGGCAGGGTAGCCTTTATAGCAATCAGCCCCAGCATTTT. Its translation: CASSLGQGSLYSNQPQHF.

The rearrangement links TRBV5-4 to TRBJ2-3, with a possible D match to TRBD2 (5 bases). Germline CDR1 SGHNT, CDR2 YYREEE (reference sequence). V was trimmed by 0 bases and J by 1 base, leaving 9 bases between them. This CDR3 has 15 residues. The CDR3 sequence is CASSLGGSGTDTQYF. DNA for the CDR3: TGTGCCAGCAGCTTGGGAGGTAGCGGCACAGATACGCAGTATTTT.

The V and J genes are TRBV30 and TRBJ2-6, with 9 nucleotides matching TRBD1. CDR1 GTSNPN and CDR2 SVGIG come from the germline V gene (reference sequence). This CDR3 contains 15 residues. The V segment lost 4 bases and the J segment 0 bases; nucleotides outside the gene matches: 1. The CDR3 coding sequence is TGTGCCTGGATGACAGGGGGCTCTGGGGCCAACGTCCTGACTTTC. This translates into CAWMTGGSGANVLTF.

This chain links TRBV28 with TRBJ2-7, with D perhaps matching TRBD2 (6 bases). Germline assignment: CDR1 MDHEN and CDR2 SYDVKM. This CDR3 comprises 16 residues. V dropped 6 bases and J dropped 4 bases, with 22 bases sitting between them. The CDR3 reads CASSRRGWGNKYEQYV. As DNA, the CDR3 is TGTGCCAGCAGCCGGAGGGGCTGGGGGAATAAATACGAGCAGTACGTC.

The V call is TRBV25-1, the J call TRBJ1-2; the D gene is possibly TRBD1 (5 bases). V lost 5 bases and J lost 6, with 10 bases in between. The CDR3 totals 12 residues. The V gene's germline CDR1 is MGHDK and CDR2 SYGVNS. This CDR3 is CASSSGIDGYTF. CDR3 coding DNA: TGTGCCAGCAGTTCAGGGATCGATGGCTACACCTTC.

In DNA form, the CDR3 reads TGTGCCAGCAGCGTAGGACTAGCATGGGATAATGAGCAGTTCTTC. Its translation is CASSVGLAWDNEQFF. The rearrangement uses TRBV9 and TRBJ2-1, with 7 bases lining up with TRBD2. Germline-derived CDR1 and CDR2 are SGDLS and YYNGEE. V was pared by 0 bases and J by 7 bases, with 7 bases of the junction left unmatched. The CDR3 sequence is 15 residues long. Using reference TRBV9 and TRBJ2-1 for the parts outside the CDR3, the full variable domain is DSGVTQTPKHLITATGQRVTLRCSPRSGDLSVYWYQQSLDQGLQFLIQYYNGEERAKGNILERFSAQQFPDLHSELNLSSLELGDSALYFCASSVGLAWDNEQFFGPGTRLTVL.

The chain employs TRBV2 and TRBJ1-3, with 9 nucleotides matching TRBD1. With V trimmed by 11 bases and J by 4 bases, 3 bases remained unmatched. Germline CDR1 SNHLY, CDR2 FYNNEI. The CDR3 contains 12 residues. This CDR3 is CAEQGAGNTIYF. The CDR3 DNA sequence: TGTGCCGAACAGGGGGCCGGAAACACCATATATTTT.

CDR3 nucleotide sequence: TGTGCCAGCAATCGACTGGGAGGAGGGGACACTGAAGCTTTCTTT. Encoded protein: CASNRLGGGDTEAFF. V gene TRBV5-5 combines with J gene TRBJ1-1; a possible D gene is TRBD1 (5 bases). Germline V gene data show CDR1 as SGHKS and CDR2 as YYEKEE (reference sequence). This CDR3 is built from 15 residues. Between the trimmed V and J ends, which lost 6 bases and 3 bases, there was a span of 18 bases.

The chain recombines TRBV6-2 or TRBV6-3 with TRBJ2-1; 12 bases align to TRBD2. There are 17 residues in the CDR3. Trimming removed 4 bases from V and 9 bases from J; junction bases left unmatched: 13. Germline CDR1 and CDR2: MNHEY and SVGEGT. CDR3 sequence: CASSFAELAGGGGEQFF. The CDR3 bases are TGTGCCAGCAGTTTTGCCGAACTAGCGGGAGGAGGGGGTGAGCAGTTCTTC.

The rearrangement uses TRBV19 and TRBJ1-5; tentative D call: TRBD1 (6 bases). Germline loops: CDR1 LNHDA, CDR2 SQIVND (reference sequence). CDR3 length: 15 amino acids. V lost 4 bases to trimming and J lost 0 bases, with 10 bases between them. CDR3 loop: CASSTYRDSNQPQHF. The CDR3 nucleotides read TGTGCCAGTAGTACCTACAGGGATAGCAATCAGCCCCAGCATTTT.

CDR3 region: CASSLSGEPYGYTF. CDR3 in DNA: TGTGCCAGCAGTTTATCAGGGGAACCTTATGGCTACACCTTC. The J gene is TRBJ1-2, the V gene TRBV27, with TRBD1 as a possible D gene (5 bases). CDR1 and CDR2 (germline): MNHEY, SMNVEV (reference sequence). Trimming took off 0 bases at V and 5 bases at J, with 10 bases between the two ends. The CDR3 runs 14 residues.

This rearrangement joins TRBV5-5 to TRBJ2-7, with D hard to call. Germline CDR1 is SGHKS and CDR2 is YYEKEE (reference sequence). This CDR3 region has 14 residues. V shed 0 bases and J shed 0 bases, with 7 bases lying between them. CDR3 amino acids: CASSLVGSSYEQYV. CDR3 DNA: TGTGCCAGCAGCTTGGTGGGCAGCTCCTACGAGCAGTACGTC.

CDR3 nucleotide sequence: TGTGCCAGTAGTATAGGGGACACTAACTTCTATGGCTACACCTTC. It is translated as CASSIGDTNFYGYTF. The chain carries TRBV19 and TRBJ1-2, with a tentative D call TRBD1 (6 bases). This CDR3 is built from 15 residues. V lost 1 base and J lost 4, with 13 bases in between. Germline V lookup: CDR1 LNHDA, CDR2 SQIVND (reference sequence).